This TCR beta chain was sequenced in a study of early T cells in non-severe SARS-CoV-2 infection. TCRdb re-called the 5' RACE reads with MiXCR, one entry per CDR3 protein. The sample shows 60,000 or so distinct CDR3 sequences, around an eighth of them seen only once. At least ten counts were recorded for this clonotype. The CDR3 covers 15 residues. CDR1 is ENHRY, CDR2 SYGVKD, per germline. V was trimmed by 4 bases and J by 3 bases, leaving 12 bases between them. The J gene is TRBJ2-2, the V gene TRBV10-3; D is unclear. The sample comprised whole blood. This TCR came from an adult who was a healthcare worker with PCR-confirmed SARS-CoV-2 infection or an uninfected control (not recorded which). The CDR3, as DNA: TGTGCCATCAGTGTAGGCCCCACCTACACCGGGGAGCTGTTTTTT. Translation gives CAISVGPTYTGELFF.